The 8 T cell receptor beta chains listed next were all sequenced from one sample in a study of blood T cells in healthy people across ages. A second about 7 to 12 cycle PCR used barcoded and J-beta primers. Each CDR3 protein is one row after TCRdb ran MiXCR on the 5' RACE reads. The table shows about 560,000 distinct CDR3 sequences, with around a quarter occurring only once. These data were also filed under a second study, of T cells of mothers and their children.

The sequenced material came from blood. The receptors shown here come from a boy aged 2 to 10 in good health.

The chain joins TRBV5-1 to TRBJ1-2, with D unclear. V was shortened by 2 bases and J by 0 bases, with 5 bases between the two germline ends. The CDR3 runs to 13 residues. Germline V gives CDR1 SGHRS, CDR2 YFSETQ. CDR3 residues: CASSFHTNYGYTF. CDR3 DNA sequence: TGCGCCAGCAGCTTCCATACTAACTATGGCTACACCTTC.

This clonotype showed up just a few times. This chain uses TRBV29-1 with TRBJ2-2; the D gene is possibly TRBD2 (5 bases). This CDR3 has 14 amino acids. Trimming removed 4 bases at V and 3 bases at J, with 12 bases between. Germline V gene sequence: CDR1 SQVTM, CDR2 ANQGSEA. CDR3 bases: TGCAGCGTTGTAGGTCTAGCTGACACCGGGGAGCTGTTTTTT. Encoded protein: CSVVGLADTGELFF.

The genes are TRBV7-9 and TRBJ2-7; 7 bases fit TRBD2. The length of the CDR3 is 18 residues. V shed 5 bases, J shed 7 bases, and the junction held 23 bases outside the gene matches. Looked up from germline, CDR1 is SEHNR and CDR2 is FQNEAQ (reference sequence). This CDR3 reads CASSLGLGWGTPTSEQYF. In DNA form, the CDR3 reads TGTGCCAGCAGCCTAGGACTAGGGTGGGGGACCCCAACCTCTGAGCAGTACTTC.

This rearrangement joins TRBV6-2 or TRBV6-3 to TRBJ2-7; D call uncertain. From germline, CDR1 is MNHEY and CDR2 SVGEGT. Trimming left V 8 bases short and J 3 bases short, with 11 bases between. The CDR3 is 12 amino acids. CDR3 sequence reads: CASGFLDYEQYF. The CDR3 DNA follows: TGTGCCAGCGGTTTTCTCGACTACGAGCAGTACTTC.

In its sample, this clonotype was seen a few times. The rearrangement joins TRBV19 to TRBJ1-2; TRBD1 is a possible D gene (5 bases). CDR1 and CDR2 from the germline V gene are LNHDA and SQIVND (reference sequence). V was shortened by 7 bases and J by 3 bases, with 12 bases between the two germline ends. The CDR3 covers 13 residues. The CDR3 DNA reads TGTGCCAGTATCCGGCAGGGCGACTATGGCTACACCTTC. The encoded protein is CASIRQGDYGYTF.

The sample holds a few counts of this clonotype. This chain connects TRBV6-6 to TRBJ2-5; D is unclear. The tail of the sequence fits TRBJ2-1 better, so the J call may be wrong. CDR1 is MNHNY and CDR2 is SVGAGI in the germline V gene (reference sequence). There are 13 residues in the CDR3. This CDR3 reads CASSYTEYNEQFF. As DNA, the CDR3 is TGTGCCAGCAGTTACACAGAATACAATGAGCAGTTCTTC.

This clonotype has a handful of counts. The rearrangement links TRBV20-1 to TRBJ2-1, with D perhaps matching TRBD1 or TRBD2 (5 bases each). The CDR3 has 16 residues. The V end was cut by 5 bases, the J end by 2 bases, with 19 bases between. CDR1 and CDR2 (germline): DFQATT, SNEGSKA (reference sequence). The CDR3 region has the DNA TGCAGTGCTGACCTGTCCGGGACCGGAACCTACAATGAGCAGTTCTTC. Protein sequence: CSADLSGTGTYNEQFF.

A word on this clonotype: One end of the junction varies from germline; a read error may be responsible. The genes are TRBV27 and TRBJ2-4; the D gene is possibly TRBD2 (5 bases). The CDR3 covers 16 residues. Germline-derived CDR1 and CDR2 are MNHEY and SMNVEV (reference sequence). The CDR3 protein is CASSWASRVAKNIQCF. The CDR3 DNA reads TGTGCCAGCAGTTGGGCCTCGAGGGTGGCCAAAAACATTCAGTGCTTC.